This T cell receptor beta chain was captured by sequencing in a study of CD8 T cells in Susac syndrome. Reverse transcription of roughly 0.45 to 1 ug RNA used random hexamers. Amplification of TCR beta CDR3 used immunoSEQ multiplex PCR across 54 Vbeta and 13 Jbeta. Each CDR3 protein is one row after TCRdb ran MiXCR on the immunoSEQ multiplex PCR reads. The data contain about 200,000 distinct CDR3 sequences, roughly 94% of them singletons. Age- and sex-matched healthy donors served as the control group. The CD8+ and CD4+ T cells were isolated magnetically using a negative isolation approach, whereas the TEMRA cells were enriched by FACS. Trimming pared 6 bases from V and 4 bases from J, leaving 8 bases between. Germline assignment: CDR1 DFQATT and CDR2 SNEGSKA (reference sequence). This CDR3 has 11 amino acids.

Sequenced material: CD4+ T cells from PBMCs. The V gene is TRBV20-1, the J gene TRBJ2-3, with D possibly being TRBD2 (5 bases). This receptor was obtained from a human donor in good health. The CDR3 region is CSAGEPDTQYF. CDR3 bases: TGCAGTGCGGGAGAACCAGATACGCAGTATTTT.